This passage covers 21 T cell receptor beta chains from one sample sequenced in a study of T cell responses to AZD1222 COVID-19 vaccine. The data were produced by immunoSEQ multiplex PCR, yet TCRdb's version contains in-frame clones alone and is incomplete. Found here are fewer than 200,000 clones, 87% of them singletons; the top ten hold 1.1%. Here the sequenced sample was peripheral blood, taken 28 days after the second AZD1222 dose. The receptors shown here come from an adult who received the AZD1222 COVID-19 vaccine.

V and J are TRBV3-1 (or the pseudogene TRBV3-2) and TRBJ1-3; D not resolved. The CDR3 totals 15 residues. CDR1 and CDR2 from the germline V gene are LGHDT and YNNKEL (reference sequence). Trimming removed 4 bases from V and 0 bases from J, with 10 bases in between. CDR3 nucleotide sequence: TGTGCCAGCAGCCCGCAATACACCTCTGGAAACACCATATATTTT. Translating it yields CASSPQYTSGNTIYF.

The gene calls are TRBV2 and TRBJ2-7; D perhaps matches TRBD1 (6 bases). The CDR3 is 14 residues long. The germline V gene encodes CDR1 SNHLY and CDR2 FYNNEI. Trimming cost V 5 bases and J 2 bases, with 13 bases left between them. This CDR3 is CASSRRDKAYEQYF. The CDR3 bases are TGTGCCAGCAGTCGCCGGGACAAGGCCTACGAGCAGTACTTC.

This clone was detected once. This rearrangement joins TRBV11-3 to TRBJ2-1; no clear D. In germline, CDR1 is SGHNT, CDR2 YENEEA. V lost 0 bases, J lost 9 bases, and 3 bases lay in between. The CDR3 is 11 residues long. CDR3 DNA sequence: TGTGCCAGCAGCTTAGATCGTGAGCAGTTCTTC. Protein sequence: CASSLDREQFF. The full variable domain, completed using reference TRBV11-3 and TRBJ2-1, is EAGVVQSPRYKIIEKKQPVAFWCNPISGHNTLYWYLQNLGQGPELLIRYENEEAVDDSQLPKDRFSAERLKGVDSTLKIQPAELGDSAVYLCASSLDREQFFGPGTRLTVL.

By sample share, this clone is medium-sized. The gene calls are TRBV5-1 and TRBJ2-7, with a weak D call TRBD2 (6 bases). CDR1 and CDR2 (germline): SGHRS, YFSETQ. The CDR3 extends over 14 amino acids. V was cut by 0 bases and J by 4 bases, with 11 bases left in between. The DNA of the CDR3 is TGCGCCAGCAGCTTGGACGGGGGTTTATACGAGCAGTACTTC. It encodes CASSLDGGLYEQYF. Variable domain in full (rest from reference TRBV5-1 and TRBJ2-7): KAGVTQTPRYLIKTRGQQVTLSCSPISGHRSVSWYQQTPGQGLQFLFEYFSETQRNKGNFPGRFSGRQFSNSRSEMNVSTLELGDSALYLCASSLDGGLYEQYFGPGTRLTVT.

This clone appeared once. The chain employs TRBV12-3 or TRBV12-4 and TRBJ2-7, with a possible D match to TRBD1 (6 bases). This CDR3 comprises 13 residues. Trimming pared 3 bases from V and 1 base from J, leaving 7 bases between. CDR3 nucleotides: TGTGCCAGCAGTTTCGGACAGTCCTACGAGCAGTACTTC. Protein sequence: CASSFGQSYEQYF.

This chain uses TRBV9 with TRBJ2-1; the D gene could be TRBD1 or TRBD2 (6 bases each). This CDR3 is 18 amino acids long. From germline, CDR1 is SGDLS and CDR2 YYNGEE. Trimming shortened V by 0 bases and J by 7 bases, and 23 bases separated the two germline ends. The CDR3 DNA reads TGTGCCAGCAGCGTAGACGGGGGCCCTACCCGCGGGGTGAATGAGCAGTTCTTC. Protein product: CASSVDGGPTRGVNEQFF.

The rearrangement joins TRBV6-2 or TRBV6-3 to TRBJ1-1, with unresolved D. CDR1 is MNHEY and CDR2 is SVGEGT in the germline V gene. The CDR3 has 12 residues. Trimming shortened V by 5 bases and J by 5 bases, and 9 bases separated the two germline ends. In nucleotides, the CDR3 is TGTGCCAGCAGTCCGTTGGGGACTGAAGCTTTCTTT. Its protein product is CASSPLGTEAFF.

This clone was detected a few times. The V call is TRBV3-1 (or the pseudogene TRBV3-2), the J call TRBJ1-2; 9 bases are shared with TRBD1. With 4 bases clipped from V and 3 bases from J, the junction kept 6 bases outside the gene matches. Germline CDR1 is LGHDT and CDR2 is YNNKEL (reference sequence). The CDR3 runs 15 residues. The CDR3 sequence is CASSPWDREHYGYTF. The CDR3, as DNA: TGTGCCAGCAGCCCGTGGGACAGGGAACACTATGGCTACACCTTC.

The rearrangement links TRBV2 to TRBJ1-4; 9 bases align to TRBD1. Germline CDR1 reads SNHLY; CDR2 reads FYNNEI. The V segment lost 6 bases and the J segment 10 bases; nucleotides outside the gene matches: 12. This CDR3 has 15 residues. DNA for the CDR3: TGTGCCAGCAGCCAGGGGACAGGGCAGTCAGGAAAACTGTTTTTT. It codes for CASSQGTGQSGKLFF.

CDR3 in amino acids: CASSATGGRWNTIYF. CDR3 DNA sequence: TGTGCCAGCAGTGCTACAGGGGGAAGGTGGAACACCATATATTTT. The rearrangement joins TRBV28 to TRBJ1-3, with 8 bases that match TRBD1. Germline V lookup: CDR1 MDHEN, CDR2 SYDVKM. This CDR3 spans 15 amino acids. With 5 bases clipped from V and 7 bases from J, the junction kept 10 bases outside the gene matches.

The V and J genes are TRBV18 and TRBJ1-3; no clear D. CDR3 length: 15 amino acids. From germline, CDR1 is KGHSH and CDR2 LQKENI. V was cut by 4 bases and J by 4 bases, with 14 bases left in between. CDR3 sequence reads: CASSHKSQEGNTIYF. The CDR3 bases are TGTGCCAGCTCACACAAGTCACAAGAGGGAAACACCATATATTTT.

The rearrangement joins TRBV5-1 to TRBJ1-4, with a possible D match to TRBD1 (5 bases). Trimming stripped 0 bases from V and 8 bases from J, with 11 bases between. This CDR3 region has 14 residues. Germline CDR1 and CDR2: SGHRS and YFSETQ. The CDR3 DNA is TGCGCCAGCAGCTTGGGGAGGGGTGGCGAAAAACTGTTTTTT. It is translated as CASSLGRGGEKLFF.

The count of this clone is one. The CDR3 coding sequence is TGCGCCAGCAGCCAAGTCCCAGGGAAGAACACTGAAGCTTTCTTT. Its protein is CASSQVPGKNTEAFF. The genes are TRBV4-1 and TRBJ1-1, with D possibly being TRBD1 (5 bases). CDR1 is MGHRA, CDR2 YSYEKL, per germline. Deletions cut 1 base from V and 1 base from J, with 10 bases between. This CDR3 region has 15 residues.

The sample holds a few counts of this clone. The chain combines TRBV12-3 or TRBV12-4 with TRBJ1-1; D not resolved. V was pared by 5 bases and J by 5 bases, with 9 bases between. The CDR3 has 12 amino acids. The CDR3 loop reads CASSPGGTEAFF. The CDR3 nucleotides read TGTGCCAGCAGTCCCGGAGGGACTGAAGCTTTCTTT.

This sequence joins TRBV9 and TRBJ2-2, with 11 positions matching TRBD2. This CDR3 has 17 residues. The junction had 6 bases not matched to a gene; V was cut back by 0 bases and J by 5 bases. Per the germline V gene, CDR1 is SGDLS and CDR2 is YYNGEE. The CDR3 is CASSVGLAGGRTGELFF. CDR3 nucleotide sequence: TGTGCCAGCAGCGTAGGGCTAGCGGGGGGTCGAACCGGGGAGCTGTTTTTT.

J is TRBJ2-3 and V is TRBV7-9; 8 nucleotides line up with TRBD1. CDR1 is SEHNR and CDR2 is FQNEAQ in the germline V gene (reference sequence). The ends lost 5 bases at V and 3 bases at J; junction bases unmatched: 10. The CDR3 covers 16 residues. The CDR3 nucleotides read TGTGCCAGCAGCCGACCAGGGTGGACAGGGACAGATACGCAGTATTTT. Translation gives CASSRPGWTGTDTQYF.

V usage is TRBV28 and J usage is TRBJ1-5; TRBD1 matches 9 bases. V lost 6 bases, J lost 4 bases, and 16 bases stayed unmatched. This CDR3 comprises 18 residues. The germline gives CDR1 MDHEN, CDR2 SYDVKM. The CDR3 sequence: CASSTRTGASLENQPQHF. CDR3 coding DNA: TGTGCCAGCAGCACCCGGACAGGGGCGTCCCTCGAGAATCAGCCCCAGCATTTT.

The J gene is TRBJ1-5, the V gene TRBV12-3 or TRBV12-4; unclear D gene. The CDR3 covers 12 residues. Trimming took 5 bases from V and 5 from J, leaving 7 bases between them. CDR3 sequence (DNA): TGTGCCAGCAGTACCACCTATCAGCCCCAGCATTTT. This translates into CASSTTYQPQHF.

The chain uses TRBV3-1 (or the pseudogene TRBV3-2) and TRBJ2-1; D perhaps matches TRBD2 (5 bases). This CDR3 has 20 residues. The germline CDR1 and CDR2 sequences are LGHDT and YNNKEL (reference sequence). V was clipped by 1 base and J by 5 bases, with 27 bases between them. CDR3 coding DNA: TGTGCCAGCAGCCAAGTGGGGAAGGCCGTATTGGGGAGATATGACAATGAGCAGTTCTTC. As protein: CASSQVGKAVLGRYDNEQFF.

The chain employs TRBV5-8 and TRBJ1-1; D is uncertain. Germline loops: CDR1 SGHTS, CDR2 YDEGEE. This CDR3 is built from 14 residues. V was shortened by 2 bases and J by 5 bases, with 13 bases between the two germline ends. This CDR3 is CASSFPDPPTEAFF. The CDR3, as DNA: TGTGCCAGCAGCTTCCCGGACCCCCCGACTGAAGCTTTCTTT.

This chain joins TRBV7-9 and TRBJ2-4; TRBD2 matches at 9 bases. The CDR3 extends over 15 amino acids. Germline V CDR1 and CDR2: SEHNR, FQNEAQ (reference sequence). V lost 5 bases, J lost 6 bases, and 8 bases stayed unmatched. CDR3 sequence: CASSPQAGGVNIQYF. CDR3 sequence (DNA): TGTGCCAGCAGCCCCCAGGCGGGGGGGGTAAACATTCAGTACTTC.